This T cell receptor beta chain was found in a study of blood T cell repertoires in COVID-19. Sequencing was performed with immunoSEQ multiplex PCR; in TCRdb, only in-frame clones are kept and a portion is missing. The top ten clones hold about 2.3% of a sample with 250,000 to 300,000 clones, approximately 91% of them seen once. V shed 4 bases and J 5 bases; nucleotides not matched to a gene: 5. Germline CDR1 LGHNA, CDR2 YSLEER. The CDR3 consists of 14 residues. In terms of age and location, participants ranged from roughly 18 to 100 years and lived in about 25 US areas. The sample taken for sequencing was PBMCs or T cells enriched from blood (not recorded which). This sequence was found in a middle-aged woman with acute COVID-19. This chain links TRBV4-3 with TRBJ2-5; 9 nucleotides align to TRBD1. The CDR3 spells CASSPDRGRETQYF. CDR3 sequence (DNA): TGCGCCAGCAGCCCGGACAGGGGCCGGGAGACCCAGTACTTC.